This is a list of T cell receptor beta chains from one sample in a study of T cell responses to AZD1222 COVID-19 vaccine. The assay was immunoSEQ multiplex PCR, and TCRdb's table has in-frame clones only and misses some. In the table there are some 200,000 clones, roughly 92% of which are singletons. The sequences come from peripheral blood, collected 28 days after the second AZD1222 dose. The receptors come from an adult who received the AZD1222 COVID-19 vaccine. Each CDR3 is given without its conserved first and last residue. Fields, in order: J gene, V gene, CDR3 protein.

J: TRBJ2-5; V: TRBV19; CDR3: ASSPAGDFLRETQY
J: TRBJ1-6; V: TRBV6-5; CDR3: ASSYGTDRPLH
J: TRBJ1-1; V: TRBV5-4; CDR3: ASRLGAANTEAF
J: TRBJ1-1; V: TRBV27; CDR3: ASSLTRDTEAF
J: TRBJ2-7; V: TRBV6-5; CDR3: ASSNGAGTPYEQY
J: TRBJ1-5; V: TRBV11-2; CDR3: ASSLQGEINQPQH
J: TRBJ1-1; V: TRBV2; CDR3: ASSAPKPNNAEAF
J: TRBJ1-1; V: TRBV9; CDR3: ASSDGGNAAF
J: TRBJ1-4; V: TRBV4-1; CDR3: ASSQVEGKSEKLF
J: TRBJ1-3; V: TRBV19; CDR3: ASTSERVSGNTIY
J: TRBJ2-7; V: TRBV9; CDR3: ASSVLGSYEQY
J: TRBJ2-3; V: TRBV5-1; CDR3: ASSLGNARTDTQY
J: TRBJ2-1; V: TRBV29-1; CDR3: SVGRDAEQF
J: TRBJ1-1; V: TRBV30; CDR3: AWSTGSTEAF
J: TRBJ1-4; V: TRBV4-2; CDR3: ASSQGQGPEKLF
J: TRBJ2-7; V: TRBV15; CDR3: ATSSSGTHYEQY
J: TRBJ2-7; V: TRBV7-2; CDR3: ASVASPGPYEQY
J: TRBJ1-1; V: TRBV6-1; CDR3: ASSDGLTEAF